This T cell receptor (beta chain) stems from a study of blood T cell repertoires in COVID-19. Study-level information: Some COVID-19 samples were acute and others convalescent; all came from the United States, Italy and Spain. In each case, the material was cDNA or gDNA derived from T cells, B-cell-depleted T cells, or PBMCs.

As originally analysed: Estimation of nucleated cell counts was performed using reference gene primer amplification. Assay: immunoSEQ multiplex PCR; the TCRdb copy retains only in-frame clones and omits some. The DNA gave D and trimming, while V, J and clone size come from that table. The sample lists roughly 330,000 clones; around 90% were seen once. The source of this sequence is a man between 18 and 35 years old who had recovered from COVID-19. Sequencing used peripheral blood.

CDR3 nucleotides: TGTGCCAGTAGCCTACAGGGGGGTAACGACGAGCAGTACTTC. Its translation: CASSLQGGNDEQYF. V usage is TRBV19 and J usage is TRBJ2-7; 8 bases fit TRBD1. The CDR3 runs 14 residues. Germline trimming cut 6 bases from V and 5 bases from J; bases unmatched to any gene: 9. Looked up from germline, CDR1 is LNHDA and CDR2 is SQIVND (reference sequence).